Listed below are T cell receptor beta chains from one sample, sequenced in a study of T cells expressing NK-cell markers. TCRdb reprocessed the 5' RACE reads and keeps a single row for each CDR3 protein, giving no DNA. This table lists 500,000 to 700,000 distinct CDR3 sequences. The source material was blood T cells: a sorted CD56 or NKG2C T cell subset, CD4+ or CD8+ T cells, or bulk PBMC T cells (not recorded which). The receptors were gathered from a man aged 18 to 29 in good health. Both conserved end residues are part of each CDR3.

V gene,J gene,CDR3 length,CDR3 protein
TRBV20-1,TRBJ1-2,13,CSAPQQGGYGYTF
TRBV5-6,TRBJ2-3,14,CASSFGQGADTQYF
TRBV20-1,TRBJ1-2,13,CSAEPGTEYGYTF
TRBV29-1,TRBJ2-7,13,CSPEGGAAYEQYF
TRBV6-5,TRBJ2-4,16,CASSYSSRGVQNIQYF
TRBV5-1,TRBJ2-2,17,CASSSLTGVANTGELFF
TRBV27,TRBJ2-7,15,CASRLADISSYEQYF
TRBV19,TRBJ1-3,17,CASSSYFDSATGNTIYF
TRBV12-3/TRBV12-4,TRBJ1-2,13,CASSLAEGLGYTF
TRBV7-2,TRBJ2-1,15,CASSPLGVGAREQFF
TRBV12-3/TRBV12-4,TRBJ1-1,11,CASSLRQQAFF
TRBV6-1,TRBJ1-1,14,CASRGGGSDTEAFF
TRBV7-9,TRBJ2-1,16,CASSLFGASGRSEQFF
TRBV12-3/TRBV12-4,TRBJ1-1,14,CASTPWTENTEAFF
TRBV2,TRBJ2-1,14,CASSGLDGLNEQFF
TRBV5-1,TRBJ2-1,13,CASSPGLGNEQFF
TRBV6-5,TRBJ2-2,16,CASSYSSGGSTGELFF
TRBV6-2/TRBV6-3,TRBJ2-2,15,CASSYWRTATGELFF
TRBV12-3/TRBV12-4,TRBJ2-1,12,CASSLRVGETFF
TRBV7-9,TRBJ1-1,16,CASSGGQGRRDTEAFF
TRBV24-1,TRBJ1-1,13,CATSASMNTEAFF
TRBV20-1,TRBJ2-3,12,CSATDETDTQYF
TRBV20-1,TRBJ2-1,15,CSARDLGRLAGEQFF
TRBV5-1,TRBJ2-3,15,CASSLVPVSTDTQYF
TRBV7-9,TRBJ1-2,12,CASSLGQIGYTF
TRBV5-1,TRBJ2-1,18,CASSLEPQGLAAYNEQFF
TRBV6-2/TRBV6-3,TRBJ2-1,12,CASSPRMGEQFF
TRBV5-1,TRBJ2-2,14,CASSLAPTSGELFF
TRBV5-1,TRBJ2-7,15,CASSLVVGSTYEQYF
TRBV11-3,TRBJ2-1,16,CASSVTPGLVYNEQFF
TRBV7-9,TRBJ1-2,14,CASSRDTGKGGYTF
TRBV7-9,TRBJ1-1,17,CASSLPRTALPNTEAFF
TRBV7-2,TRBJ1-5,15,CASSLDSGSGKTQHF
TRBV6-5,TRBJ1-4,15,CASRHPRETNEKLFF
TRBV20-1,TRBJ2-7,16,CSASSPLTSGSNEQYF
TRBV3-1,TRBJ2-5,12,CASSQFRETQYF
TRBV23-1,TRBJ2-5,19,CASSQSRFSIRHGQETQYF
TRBV10-2,TRBJ2-1,21,CASSEGASGQGPGTSTNEQFF
TRBV7-9,TRBJ2-3,17,CASSLVRVSLLTDTQYF
TRBV6-1,TRBJ2-1,15,CASGPRDRSYNEQFF
TRBV27,TRBJ2-2,13,CASSLSLGRVLFF
TRBV15,TRBJ2-7,18,CATSREVLGSAPTYEQYF
TRBV6-6,TRBJ2-1,13,CASRPGRREEQFF
TRBV3-1,TRBJ2-1,17,CASSQRGQGESWNEQFF
TRBV4-1,TRBJ1-4,15,CASSQLEGAWEKLFF
TRBV12-5,TRBJ1-1,15,CASGLLQGYGTEAFF
TRBV11-2,TRBJ1-1,14,CASSPVGGNAEAFF
TRBV5-1,TRBJ1-6,15,CASSLVSGYNSPLHF
TRBV7-9,TRBJ2-1,16,CASSGSRGGTYNEQFF
TRBV20-1,TRBJ2-2,15,CSARDPGTPFGELFF
TRBV5-1,TRBJ2-7,16,CASSLSGARQGHEQYF
TRBV20-1,TRBJ2-1,17,CSADKITGTDSYNEQFF
TRBV11-2,TRBJ2-3,16,CASSPREGRSTDTQYF
TRBV5-1,TRBJ2-3,17,CASSSGLAGGRGDTQYF